Listed below are T cell receptor beta chains from one sample, sequenced in a study of cytomegalovirus exposure and HLA in healthy donors. Repertoires were generated with immunoSEQ multiplex PCR, while TCRdb's copy carries only in-frame clones and drops some. The sample totals over 120,000 clones. Source material: PBMCs. The receptor set was obtained from a male donor in good health and CMV-seronegative. Each CDR3 is given with its conserved first and last residue. A D gene is named only where the DNA matches it firmly.

V: TRBV5-6; D: NA; length: 13; J: TRBJ2-3; DNA: TGTGCCAGCAGCTTCTCTAGCACAGATACGCAGTATTTT; CDR3: CASSFSSTDTQYF
V: TRBV29-1; D: TRBD2; length: 16; J: TRBJ2-3; DNA: TGCAGCGTTGAAGATGATGATAGCGGGAGCGCAGGGACGCAGTATTTT; CDR3: CSVEDDDSGSAGTQYF
V: TRBV7-2; D: TRBD1; length: 15; J: TRBJ1-5; DNA: TGTGCCAGCAGCTTATTGGGGACAGTAAGTCAGCCCCAGCATTTT; CDR3: CASSLLGTVSQPQHF
V: TRBV5-1; D: NA; length: 14; J: TRBJ2-7; DNA: TGCGCCAGCAGCTTGATTAGTCTCACCTACGAGCAGTACTTC; CDR3: CASSLISLTYEQYF
V: TRBV5-1; D: NA; length: 11; J: TRBJ2-7; DNA: TGCGCCAGCAGCCTTACCTACGAGCAGTACTTC; CDR3: CASSLTYEQYF
V: TRBV11-2; D: NA; length: 15; J: TRBJ1-4; DNA: TGTGCCAGCAGCTTAGTAGGGAGGTTCGATGAAAAACTGTTTTTT; CDR3: CASSLVGRFDEKLFF
V: TRBV6-1; D: TRBD1; length: 12; J: TRBJ2-5; DNA: TGTGCCAGTCGGACAGGGGGCAGAGAGCAGTACTTC; CDR3: CASRTGGREQYF
V: TRBV25-1; D: NA; length: 16; J: TRBJ1-5; DNA: TGTGCCAGCAGTGTCCTCGACAGGTCTTCCAATCAGCCCCAGCATTTT; CDR3: CASSVLDRSSNQPQHF
V: TRBV18; D: TRBD2; length: 15; J: TRBJ2-3; DNA: TGTGCCAGCTCACCAAGCGGGGCTAGCACAGATACGCAGTATTTT; CDR3: CASSPSGASTDTQYF
V: TRBV5-1; D: TRBD1; length: 15; J: TRBJ1-6; DNA: TGCGCCAGCAGCGGACGGACAGGAGCTAATTCACCCCTCCACTTT; CDR3: CASSGRTGANSPLHF
V: TRBV6-1; D: TRBD1; length: 12; J: TRBJ2-7; DNA: TGTGCCAGCGGGGACAGGGTTCACGAGCAGTACTTC; CDR3: CASGDRVHEQYF
V: TRBV19; D: TRBD1; length: 15; J: TRBJ1-5; DNA: TGTGCCAGTAGTATAGATTTGACAGGGGGACAGCCCCAGCATTTT; CDR3: CASSIDLTGGQPQHF
V: TRBV6-5; D: NA; length: 16; J: TRBJ2-1; DNA: TGTGCCAGCAGTTCCCTCGTTGCGGTGGCCTACAATGAGCAGTTCTTC; CDR3: CASSSLVAVAYNEQFF
V: TRBV25-1; D: TRBD1; length: 13; J: TRBJ2-1; DNA: TGTGCCAGTCGGGGACAGGGGGCGAATGAGCAGTTCTTC; CDR3: CASRGQGANEQFF
V: TRBV30; D: TRBD1; length: 18; J: TRBJ1-4; DNA: TGTGCCTGGAGTGTACCCCCCTCCTGGGACAGGGGCGGGGAAAAACTGTTTTTT; CDR3: CAWSVPPSWDRGGEKLFF